This T cell receptor beta chain derives from a study of shared clonotypes between healthy human individuals. Regarding the study as a whole: Across subsets, estimated richness was generally greater for naive than for memory populations.

Concerning this clone itself: What it binds is unknown.

Over several immunoSEQ plates, each subset's genomic DNA was distributed in even portions. How the authors handled the data: ImmunoSEQ only sent back junction sequences with no quality scores, so filtering was done differently. Here immunoSEQ multiplex PCR was the method, and the copy in TCRdb shows in-frame clones only, minus some. V and J calls and clone size are given by that table; D and trimming were obtained from the DNA. The data contain over a million clones, around 78% of them singletons. Trimming at V came to 4 bases and at J to 6 bases, leaving 10 bases not matched to a gene. This CDR3 spans 17 amino acids. Germline CDR1 reads MDHEN; CDR2 reads SYDVKM.

This clonotype was sampled from a man aged 18 to 30 in good health. Some clones in this sample may be carry-over from other donors' samples. The chain employs TRBV28 and TRBJ2-1; 12 nucleotides match TRBD2. Sequences were obtained from memory CD4+ T cells from PBMCs. Documented subset: CD45RA-negative fraction. CDR3: CASSWTSGINGFNEQFF. DNA of the CDR3: TGTGCCAGCAGTTGGACTAGCGGGATAAACGGTTTCAATGAGCAGTTCTTC. The full variable domain, with the rest looked up from reference TRBV28 and TRBJ2-1, is DVKVTQSSRYLVKRTGEKVFLECVQDMDHENMFWYRQDPGLGLRLIYFSYDVKMKEKGDIPEGYSVSREKKERFSLILESASTNQTSMYLCASSWTSGINGFNEQFFGPGTRLTVL.